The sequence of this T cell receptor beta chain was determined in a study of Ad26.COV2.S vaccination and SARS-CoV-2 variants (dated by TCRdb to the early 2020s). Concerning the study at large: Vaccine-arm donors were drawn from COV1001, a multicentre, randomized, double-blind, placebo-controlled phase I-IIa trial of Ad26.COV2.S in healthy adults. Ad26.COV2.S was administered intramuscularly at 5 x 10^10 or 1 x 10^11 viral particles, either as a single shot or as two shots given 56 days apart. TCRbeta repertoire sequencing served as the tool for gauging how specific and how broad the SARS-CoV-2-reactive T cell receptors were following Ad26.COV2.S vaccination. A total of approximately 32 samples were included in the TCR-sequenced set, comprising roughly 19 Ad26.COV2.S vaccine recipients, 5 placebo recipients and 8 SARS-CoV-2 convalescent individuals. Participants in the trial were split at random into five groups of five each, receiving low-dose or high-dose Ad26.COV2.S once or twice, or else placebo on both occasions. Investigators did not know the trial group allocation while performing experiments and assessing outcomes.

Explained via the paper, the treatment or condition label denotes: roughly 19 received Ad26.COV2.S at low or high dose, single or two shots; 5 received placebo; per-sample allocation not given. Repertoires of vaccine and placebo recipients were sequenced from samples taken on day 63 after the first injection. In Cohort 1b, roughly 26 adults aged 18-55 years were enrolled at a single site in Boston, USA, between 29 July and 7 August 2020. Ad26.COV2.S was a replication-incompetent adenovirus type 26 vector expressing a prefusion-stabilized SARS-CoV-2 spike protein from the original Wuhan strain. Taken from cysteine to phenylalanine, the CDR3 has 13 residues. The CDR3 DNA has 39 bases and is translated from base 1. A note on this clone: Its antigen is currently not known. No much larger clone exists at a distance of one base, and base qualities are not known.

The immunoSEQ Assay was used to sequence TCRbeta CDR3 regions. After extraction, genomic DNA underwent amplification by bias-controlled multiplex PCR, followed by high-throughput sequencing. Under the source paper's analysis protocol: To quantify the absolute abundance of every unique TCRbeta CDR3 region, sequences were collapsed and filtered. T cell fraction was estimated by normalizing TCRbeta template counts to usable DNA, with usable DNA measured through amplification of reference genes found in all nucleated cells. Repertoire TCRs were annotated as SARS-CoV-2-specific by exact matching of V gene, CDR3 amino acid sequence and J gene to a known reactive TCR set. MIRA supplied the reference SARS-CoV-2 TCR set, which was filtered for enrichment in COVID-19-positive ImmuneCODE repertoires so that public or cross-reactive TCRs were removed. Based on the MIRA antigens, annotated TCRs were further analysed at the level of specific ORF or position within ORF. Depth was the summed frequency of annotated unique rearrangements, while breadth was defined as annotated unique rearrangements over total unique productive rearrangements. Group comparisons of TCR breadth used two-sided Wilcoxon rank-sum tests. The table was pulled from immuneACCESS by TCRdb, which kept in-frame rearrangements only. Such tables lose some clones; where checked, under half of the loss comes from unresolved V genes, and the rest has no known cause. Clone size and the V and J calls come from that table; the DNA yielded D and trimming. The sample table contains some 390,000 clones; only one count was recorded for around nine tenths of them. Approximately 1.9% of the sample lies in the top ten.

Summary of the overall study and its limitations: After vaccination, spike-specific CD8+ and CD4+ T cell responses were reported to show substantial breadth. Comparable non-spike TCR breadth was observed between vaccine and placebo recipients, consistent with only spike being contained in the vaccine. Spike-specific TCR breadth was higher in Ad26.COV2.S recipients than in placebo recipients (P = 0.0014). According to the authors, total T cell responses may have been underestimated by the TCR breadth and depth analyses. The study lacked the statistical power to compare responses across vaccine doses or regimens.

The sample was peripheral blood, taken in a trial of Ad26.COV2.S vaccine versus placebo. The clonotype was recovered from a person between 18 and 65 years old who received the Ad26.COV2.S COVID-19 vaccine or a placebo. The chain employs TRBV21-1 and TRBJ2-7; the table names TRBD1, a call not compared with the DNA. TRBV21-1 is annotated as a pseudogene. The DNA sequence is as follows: TGTGCCAGCCGCTCTGACAGGGGCTACGAGCAGTACTTC. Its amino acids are CASRSDRGYEQYF.